Below, 5 T cell receptor beta chains from the same sample are listed, as sequenced in a study of blood T cell repertoires in COVID-19. Using immunoSEQ multiplex PCR, the repertoire was profiled, and TCRdb retains in-frame clones only, with some absent. This table holds about 94,000 clones, around 86% found once. The specimen was peripheral blood. The receptors stem from a woman of 80 years or more with acute or convalescent COVID-19.

This sequence joins TRBV9 and TRBJ1-1, with unresolved D. V gave up 3 bases and J gave up 1 base, with 10 bases separating them. The CDR3 length is 14 residues. The germline gives CDR1 SGDLS, CDR2 YYNGEE. The CDR3 is CASSGLHGNTEAFF. Written as DNA, the CDR3 is TGTGCCAGCAGCGGGTTACATGGGAACACTGAAGCTTTCTTT. Together with reference TRBV9 and TRBJ1-1, the CDR3 gives the full variable domain: DSGVTQTPKHLITATGQRVTLRCSPRSGDLSVYWYQQSLDQGLQFLIQYYNGEERAKGNILERFSAQQFPDLHSELNLSSLELGDSALYFCASSGLHGNTEAFFGQGTRLTVV.

The gene calls are TRBV5-1 and TRBJ1-3; 10 bases align to TRBD1. Germline V CDR1 and CDR2: SGHRS, YFSETQ. The CDR3 has 15 residues. V lost 3 bases, J lost 0 bases, and 0 bases stayed unmatched. As DNA, the CDR3 is TGCGCCAGCAGCTGGACAGGGGGCTCTGGAAACACCATATATTTT. Protein product: CASSWTGGSGNTIYF. Complete variable domain (other parts from reference TRBV5-1 and TRBJ1-3): KAGVTQTPRYLIKTRGQQVTLSCSPISGHRSVSWYQQTPGQGLQFLFEYFSETQRNKGNFPGRFSGRQFSNSRSEMNVSTLELGDSALYLCASSWTGGSGNTIYFGEGSWLTVV.

In its sample, this clone was seen once. The CDR3 sequence is CASSFPGWGDTEAFF. In DNA form, the CDR3 reads TGTGCCAGCAGTTTCCCGGGTTGGGGGGACACTGAAGCTTTCTTT. The chain joins TRBV7-2 to TRBJ1-1, with D possibly TRBD1 on 5 matching bases. CDR1 is SGHTA, CDR2 FQGNSA, per germline. V dropped 6 bases and J dropped 3 bases, with 17 bases sitting between them. CDR3 size: 15 residues. Together with reference TRBV7-2 and TRBJ1-1, the CDR3 gives the full variable domain: GAGVSQSPSNKVTEKGKDVELRCDPISGHTALYWYRQSLGQGLEFLIYFQGNSAPDKSGLPSDRFSAERTGGSVSTLTIQRTQQEDSAVYLCASSFPGWGDTEAFFGQGTRLTVV.

The V call is TRBV5-1, the J call TRBJ2-6; TRBD2 matches 8 bases. Per germline, CDR1 SGHRS and CDR2 YFSETQ. The CDR3 covers 20 residues. V dropped 0 bases and J dropped 0; count of bases not matched to a gene: 11. CDR3 residues: CASSLVPGRGPNSGANVLTF. The DNA of the CDR3 is TGCGCCAGCAGCTTGGTTCCCGGGAGGGGACCTAACTCTGGGGCCAACGTCCTGACTTTC.

The rearrangement joins TRBV6-2 or TRBV6-3 to TRBJ2-2; 7 bases are shared with TRBD2. Germline V gives CDR1 MNHEY, CDR2 SVGEGT. The CDR3 is 15 amino acids. The junction had 8 bases not matched to a gene; V was cut back by 6 bases and J by 4 bases. CDR3 nucleotides: TGTGCCAGCAGCTATAAGAGCGGGACCACCGGGGAGCTGTTTTTT. Amino acid sequence: CASSYKSGTTGELFF.